The 13 T cell receptor beta chains reported below all come from one sample, sequenced in a study of blood T cell repertoires in COVID-19. Measured with immunoSEQ multiplex PCR; TCRdb has only the in-frame clones, and not every one. The sample lists some 150,000 clones; approximately 83% were seen once. Sequencing was done on a sample of peripheral blood. All receptors derive from a woman aged 55-69 years with acute or convalescent COVID-19.

The rearrangement links TRBV7-9 to TRBJ1-4; 7 bases match TRBD1. V lost 5 bases to trimming and J lost 7 bases; unmatched junction nucleotides: 7. Germline loops: CDR1 SEHNR, CDR2 FQNEAQ (reference sequence). The CDR3 is made up of 14 amino acids. The CDR3 here is CASSTGAGREKLFF. The CDR3 DNA reads as TGTGCCAGCAGCACAGGGGCGGGTCGTGAAAAACTGTTTTTT.

The chain uses TRBV19 and TRBJ2-7, with 10 bases matching TRBD1. Germline V gene sequence: CDR1 LNHDA, CDR2 SQIVND (reference sequence). This CDR3 has 19 residues. V trimming: 6 bases; J trimming: 4 bases; junction bases outside the gene matches: 21. The CDR3 protein is CASSFKGGQGPCGIYEQYV. The CDR3 nucleotides read TGTGCCAGTAGCTTCAAGGGGGGACAGGGGCCCTGCGGAATTTACGAGCAGTACGTC.

The chain employs TRBV5-1 and TRBJ1-6; tentative D call: TRBD1 (5 bases). This CDR3 spans 16 amino acids. V was cut by 4 bases and J by 5 bases, with 16 bases left in between. Germline V gene lookup returns CDR1 SGHRS and CDR2 YFSETQ. The CDR3 DNA reads TGCGCCAGCAGCCCGGCCGGGGGGAGGGATAATTCACCCCTCCACTTT. This translates into CASSPAGGRDNSPLHF. The variable domain in full, completed from reference TRBV5-1 and TRBJ1-6, reads KAGVTQTPRYLIKTRGQQVTLSCSPISGHRSVSWYQQTPGQGLQFLFEYFSETQRNKGNFPGRFSGRQFSNSRSEMNVSTLELGDSALYLCASSPAGGRDNSPLHFGNGTRLTVT.

This chain uses TRBV7-2 with TRBJ2-7; 7 nucleotides line up with TRBD1. The CDR3 has 16 amino acids. Germline V gives CDR1 SGHTA, CDR2 FQGNSA. The trim removed 3 bases at V and 1 base at J, leaving 9 bases unmatched. This CDR3 reads CASSFTSGTVSYEQYF. In nucleotides, the CDR3 is TGTGCCAGCAGCTTTACGTCCGGGACAGTATCCTACGAGCAGTACTTC.

The V and J genes are TRBV11-2 and TRBJ2-3, with D tentatively TRBD2 (5 bases). From germline, CDR1 is SGHAT and CDR2 FQNNGV. CDR3 size: 12 residues. V was cut by 5 bases and J by 4 bases, with 7 bases left in between. CDR3 amino acids: CASSPGADTQYF. DNA for the CDR3: TGTGCCAGCAGCCCCGGGGCAGATACGCAGTATTTT.

The chain uses TRBV27 and TRBJ2-3; 8 bases are shared with TRBD1. The CDR3 consists of 16 residues. Unmatched junction bases numbered 8, after V lost 4 bases and J lost 2 bases. Germline V CDR1 and CDR2: MNHEY, SMNVEV (reference sequence). Here the CDR3 DNA reads TGTGCCAGCAGTTGGACAGGGTGGGAGTCCACAGATACGCAGTATTTT. This encodes CASSWTGWESTDTQYF.

This rearrangement joins TRBV30 to TRBJ1-2; D ambiguous. Germline loops: CDR1 GTSNPN, CDR2 SVGIG (reference sequence). The CDR3 consists of 11 residues. The V end lost 3 bases, the J end lost 8 bases, and 10 bases lay between the germline ends. The CDR3 DNA reads as TGTGCCTGGAGCCTTTCGGGGGGCTACACCTTC. This translates into CAWSLSGGYTF. The variable domain in full, completed from reference TRBV30 and TRBJ1-2, reads SQTIHQWPATLVQPVGSPLSLECTVEGTSNPNLYWYRQAAGRGLQLLFYSVGIGQISSEVPQNLSASRPQDRQFILSSKKLLLSDSGFYLCAWSLSGGYTFGSGTRLTVV.

The rearrangement uses TRBV6-1 and TRBJ2-5, with D possibly matching TRBD1 (5 bases). The CDR3 has 12 amino acids. Trimming took 6 bases from V and 0 from J, leaving 5 bases between them. Germline CDR1 and CDR2: MNHNS and SASEGT. The CDR3 reads CASSRDQETQYF. For the CDR3, the DNA is TGTGCCAGCAGCAGGGACCAAGAGACCCAGTACTTC.

The chain combines TRBV12-2 with TRBJ1-4; the table's D call TRBD1 went unverified against the DNA. TRBV12-2 is described as a pseudogene. The CDR3 is 19 amino acids. The CDR3 sequence: CASRLGGRDRGLFNEKLFF. In DNA form, the CDR3 reads TGTGCAAGTCGCTTGGGGGGAAGGGACAGGGGTTTGTTTAATGAAAAACTGTTTTTT.

V gene TRBV23-1 combines with J gene TRBJ1-2; D might be TRBD1 (5 bases). TRBV23-1 is noted as an ORF with a role that remains uncertain. This CDR3 region has 13 residues. Trimming pared 11 bases from V and 5 bases from J, leaving 18 bases between. CDR3 bases: TGCGCCTCCGCGGGGGGGAATTGGTATGGCTACACCTTC. Its protein product is CASAGGNWYGYTF.

The V call is TRBV27, the J call TRBJ1-6; TRBD1 agrees at 9 bases. V lost 4 bases and J lost 10; bases outside the gene matches: 2. This CDR3 region has 13 residues. CDR1 and CDR2 from the germline V gene are MNHEY and SMNVEV (reference sequence). CDR3: CASSYRGQSPLHF. CDR3 sequence (DNA): TGTGCCAGCAGTTACAGGGGGCAATCACCCCTCCACTTT.

This sequence joins TRBV4-1 and TRBJ1-4; 10 bases map to TRBD1. J was trimmed by 8 bases and V by 4 bases; bases with no gene match: 10. This CDR3 contains 16 residues. CDR1 is MGHRA and CDR2 is YSYEKL in the germline V gene. CDR3 coding DNA: TGCGCCAGCAGCCCCACCGGAGGGACAGGGGACGAAAAACTGTTTTTT. Amino acids: CASSPTGGTGDEKLFF.

The sample holds one count of this clone. The chain has TRBV12-5 and TRBJ2-2, with 7 bases aligning to TRBD1. The germline CDR1 and CDR2 sequences are LGHNT and FRNRAP. The CDR3 is made up of 16 amino acids. Trimming removed 5 bases from V and 0 bases from J; junction bases left unmatched: 6. The CDR3 reads CASGSSQGANTGELFF. CDR3 bases: TGTGCTAGTGGTAGCTCCCAGGGGGCGAACACCGGGGAGCTGTTTTTT. The full variable domain, completed using reference TRBV12-5 and TRBJ2-2, is DARVTQTPRHKVTEMGQEVTMRCQPILGHNTVFWYRQTMMQGLELLAYFRNRAPLDDSGMPKDRFSAEMPDATLATLKIQPSEPRDSAVYFCASGSSQGANTGELFFGEGSRLTVL.